This TCR beta chain was profiled in a study of shared clonotypes between healthy human individuals. Study overall: Each donor contributed plates that comprised three CD4 naive, three CD4 memory, two CD8 naive and one CD8 memory.

Genomic DNA of each subset was evenly split across several immunoSEQ plates. Profiling relied on immunoSEQ multiplex PCR, and the TCRdb table lists in-frame clones only, not all of them. In the table there are some 1,100,000 clones, around 82% of which are singletons. V lost 6 bases and J 7 bases, leaving 8 bases between the germline ends. Germline lookup yields CDR1 MDHEN and CDR2 SYDVKM. CDR3 size: 11 residues. This clone was recorded once. The chain links TRBV28 to TRBJ2-3; D call uncertain. This sequence originates from a young man in good health. Some clones in this sample may be carry-over from other donors' samples. The sequencing sample was made of memory CD4+ T cells from PBMCs. The sample's subset: CD45RA-negative fraction. The CDR3 DNA reads as TGTGCCAGCAGCAGTGGATATACGCAGTATTTT. It yields the protein CASSSGYTQYF.